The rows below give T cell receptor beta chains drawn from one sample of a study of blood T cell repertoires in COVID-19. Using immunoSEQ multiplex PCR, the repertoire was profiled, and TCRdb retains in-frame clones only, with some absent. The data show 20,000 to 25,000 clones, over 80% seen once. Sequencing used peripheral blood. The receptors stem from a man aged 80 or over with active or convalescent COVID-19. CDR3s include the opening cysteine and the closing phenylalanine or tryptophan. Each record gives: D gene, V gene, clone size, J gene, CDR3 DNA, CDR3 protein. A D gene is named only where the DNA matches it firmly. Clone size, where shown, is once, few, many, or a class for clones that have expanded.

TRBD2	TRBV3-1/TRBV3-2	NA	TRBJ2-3	TGTGCCAGGCCACCCAATAGCGGGGGGGCTAGCACAGATACGCAGTATTTT	CARPPNSGGASTDTQYF
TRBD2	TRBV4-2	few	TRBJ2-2	TGTGCCAGCAGCCAAGATTTGGTCCTAGCGGGGTACACCGGGGAGCTGTTTTTT	CASSQDLVLAGYTGELFF
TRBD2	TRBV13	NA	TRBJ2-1	TGTGCCAGCAGCTCCCTCCTAGCGGGGTTTAAAAAGGGATCCTACAATGAGCAGTTCTTC	CASSSLLAGFKKGSYNEQFF
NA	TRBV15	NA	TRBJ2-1	TGTGCCACCAGCAGAGGAGGGAGCTCCTACAATGAGCAGTTCTTC	CATSRGGSSYNEQFF
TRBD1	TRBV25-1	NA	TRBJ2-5	TGTGCCAGCAGTGAGGTGGGGACAGGTAAAGAGACCCAGTACTTC	CASSEVGTGKETQYF
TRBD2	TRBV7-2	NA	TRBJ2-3	TGTGCCAGCAGCTTAGGAACTAGCGGGAGAGGGGGTACGCAGTATTTT	CASSLGTSGRGGTQYF
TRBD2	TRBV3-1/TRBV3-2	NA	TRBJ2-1	TGTGCCAGCCATTCTAGCGGGGGGTCTTACAATGAGCAGTTCTTC	CASHSSGGSYNEQFF
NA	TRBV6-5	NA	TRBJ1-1	TGTGCCAGCAGTTACAGCATGAACACTGAAGCTTTCTTT	CASSYSMNTEAFF
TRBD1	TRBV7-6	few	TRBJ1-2	TGTGCCAGCAGCTCGACAGGGGCTAATGGCTACACCTTC	CASSSTGANGYTF
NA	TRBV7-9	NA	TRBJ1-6	TGTGCCATACAAAAGGGCCCACAGGGTGGAATTTATAATTCACCCCTCCACTTT	CAIQKGPQGGIYNSPLHF
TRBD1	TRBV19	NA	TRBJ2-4	TGTGCCAGTAACCCCCCACACCCCGGGACAGGGGCTGGGGCCAAAAACATTCAGTACTTC	CASNPPHPGTGAGAKNIQYF
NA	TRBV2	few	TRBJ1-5	TGTGCCAGCAGTGAAGGCAGGATTAGCAATCAGCCCCAGCATTTT	CASSEGRISNQPQHF
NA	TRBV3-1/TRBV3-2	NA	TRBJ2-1	TGTGCCAGCAGTCCCCGGGTGTACAATGAGCAGTTCTTC	CASSPRVYNEQFF
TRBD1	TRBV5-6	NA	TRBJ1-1	TGTGCCAGCAGCTTGTACTTCCGACAGGGGAACACTGAAGCTTTCTTT	CASSLYFRQGNTEAFF
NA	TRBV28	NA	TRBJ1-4	TGTGCCAGCAGTTCTACAGGGATTGCAACTAATGAAAAACTGTTTTTT	CASSSTGIATNEKLFF
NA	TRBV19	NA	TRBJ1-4	TGTGCCAGTAGTAGAGGTTTCGGGTCTAATGAAAAACTGTTTTTT	CASSRGFGSNEKLFF
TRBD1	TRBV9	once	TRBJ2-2	TGTGCCAGCAGCGTACAGGGGGCGGAAACCGGGGAGCTGTTTTTT	CASSVQGAETGELFF
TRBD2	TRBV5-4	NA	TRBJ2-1	TGTGCCAGCAGCTTGGCTAGCGGGGGGCCTAATGAGCAGTTCTTC	CASSLASGGPNEQFF
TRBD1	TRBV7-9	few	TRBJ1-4	TGTGCCAGCAGCCAGGGACAGAATAATGAAAAACTGTTTTTT	CASSQGQNNEKLFF
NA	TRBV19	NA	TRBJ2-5	TGTGCCAGTACAGGGAACGGAGAGACCCAGTACTTC	CASTGNGETQYF
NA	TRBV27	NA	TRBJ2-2	TGTGCCAGCAAACGGGTATCCACCGGGGAGCTGTTTTTT	CASKRVSTGELFF
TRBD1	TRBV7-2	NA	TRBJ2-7	TGTGCCAGCAGCCACGACAGGGCTACATCCTACGAGCAGTACTTC	CASSHDRATSYEQYF
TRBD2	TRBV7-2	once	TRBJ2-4	TGTGCCAGCAGCTTAGGGACTAGCGACTTCATTCAGTACTTC	CASSLGTSDFIQYF
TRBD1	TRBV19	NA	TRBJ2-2	TGTGCCAGTAGTATAAGGAGACAGGGACCCGGGGAGCTGTTTTTT	CASSIRRQGPGELFF
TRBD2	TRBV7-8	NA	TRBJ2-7	TGTGCCAGCAGCTACTCACTAGCGGGGACCTACGAGCAGTACTTC	CASSYSLAGTYEQYF
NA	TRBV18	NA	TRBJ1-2	TGTGCCAGCTCACCACGGTTACAGGTGTTTGGCTACACCTTC	CASSPRLQVFGYTF
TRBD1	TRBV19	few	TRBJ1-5	TGTGCCAGTAGATGGTGGAGGGACAGTCAATCCAATCAGCCCCAGCATTTT	CASRWWRDSQSNQPQHF
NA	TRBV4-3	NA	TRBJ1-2	TGCGCCAGCAGCCAAGTCAGTGGCGGAGGCTACACCTTC	CASSQVSGGGYTF
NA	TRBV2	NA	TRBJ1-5	TGTGCCAGCAGTGGGAGACAGAGAAGCAATCAGCCCCAGCATTTT	CASSGRQRSNQPQHF
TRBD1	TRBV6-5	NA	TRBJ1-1	TGTGCCAGCAGTCCTTACAGGGGGCCGGGGACTGAAGCTTTCTTT	CASSPYRGPGTEAFF
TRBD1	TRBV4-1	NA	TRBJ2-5	TGCGCCAGCAGCGTAACCCCGGGACAGGGGGTAACGGCCCAGTACTTC	CASSVTPGQGVTAQYF
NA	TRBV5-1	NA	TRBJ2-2	TGCGCCAGCAGCTTGGTGGCAGGTGGATCCACCGGGGAGCTGTTTTTT	CASSLVAGGSTGELFF
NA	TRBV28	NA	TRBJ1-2	TGTGCCAGCAGCTGCCGACTGATCGGGTGTGGCTACACCTTC	CASSCRLIGCGYTF
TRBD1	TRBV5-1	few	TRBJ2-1	TGCGCCAGTACTCGGTCGGGACAGGGTGGTGACAATGAGCAGTTCTTC	CASTRSGQGGDNEQFF
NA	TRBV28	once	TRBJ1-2	TGTGCCAGCAGGCCCTCTAGGAATTCCGGGGGCTACACCTTC	CASRPSRNSGGYTF
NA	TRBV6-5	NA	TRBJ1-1	TGTGCCAGCAGTTACTCTTCAGGGCACACTGAAGCTTTCTTT	CASSYSSGHTEAFF
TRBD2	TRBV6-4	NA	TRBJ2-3	TGTGCCAGCAGTGACTCCCCTTGGGGGGGTACGCAGTATTTT	CASSDSPWGGTQYF
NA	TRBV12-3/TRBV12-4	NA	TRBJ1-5	TGTGCCAGCAGCACAGGGAGGGGCCAGCCCCAGCATTTT	CASSTGRGQPQHF
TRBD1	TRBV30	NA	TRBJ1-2	TGTGCCTGGAGGGGTTCAGGGGGTTCCGGCTACACCTTC	CAWRGSGGSGYTF
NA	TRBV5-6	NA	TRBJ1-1	TGTGCCAGCAGCCGATTTGGGGCTACTCCTAACACTGAAGCTTTCTTT	CASSRFGATPNTEAFF
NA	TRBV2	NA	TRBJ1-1	TGTGCCAGTTTCATTCTGAACACTGAAGCTTTCTTT	CASFILNTEAFF
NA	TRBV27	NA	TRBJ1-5	TGTGCCAGCAGGCCCGGAGGGCACCTCAATCAGCCCCAGCATTTT	CASRPGGHLNQPQHF
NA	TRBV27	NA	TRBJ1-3	TGTGCCAGCAGTTTTCAGGGCGGCGGAAACACCATATATTTT	CASSFQGGGNTIYF
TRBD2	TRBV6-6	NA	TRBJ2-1	TGTGCCAGCAGGGACCTAGCGGGGGGATACAATGAGCAGTTCTTC	CASRDLAGGYNEQFF
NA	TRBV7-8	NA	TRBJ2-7	TGTGCCAGCAGCCAAACGGGGGAGCAGTACTTC	CASSQTGEQYF
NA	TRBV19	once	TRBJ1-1	TGTGCCAGTTCTCACATTTCCGAAGCTTTCTTT	CASSHISEAFF
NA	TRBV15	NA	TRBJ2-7	TGTGCCACCAGCAGAGATAGCTACGAGCAGTACTTC	CATSRDSYEQYF
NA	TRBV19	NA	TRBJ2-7	TGTGCCAGTAGTACGGGCCCTCTGGGGCCCTACGAGCAGTACTTC	CASSTGPLGPYEQYF
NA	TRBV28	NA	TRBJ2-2	TGTGCCAGCATCCAATCCCAGGGATTAAACACCGGGGAGCTGTTTTTT	CASIQSQGLNTGELFF
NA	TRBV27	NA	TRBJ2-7	TGTGCCAGCAGTTTAAATTATTTTGGGACACCCCCGGGTGGCGAGCAGTACTTC	CASSLNYFGTPPGGEQYF
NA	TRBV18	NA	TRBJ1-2	TGTGCCAGCTCACCAAGTGCAGTGGAGGGCTACACCTTC	CASSPSAVEGYTF
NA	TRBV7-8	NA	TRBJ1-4	TGTGCCAGCAGCTTAGCTCATGGGGCCACTAATGAAAAACTGTTTTTT	CASSLAHGATNEKLFF
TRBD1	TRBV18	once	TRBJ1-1	TGTGCCAGCTCACTACAGGGGGCGAACACTGAAGCTTTCTTT	CASSLQGANTEAFF
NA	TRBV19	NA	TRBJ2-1	TGTGCCAGTAGTTTAACTAGGGTTGAGCAGTTCTTC	CASSLTRVEQFF
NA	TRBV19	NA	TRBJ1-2	TGTGCCAGTAAGTCGCAGCCCTCAACTATGTATGGCTACACCTTC	CASKSQPSTMYGYTF
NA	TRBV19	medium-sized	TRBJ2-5	TGTGCCAGTAGTATAACTCCAGGGGTCCAAGAGACCCAGTACTTC	CASSITPGVQETQYF